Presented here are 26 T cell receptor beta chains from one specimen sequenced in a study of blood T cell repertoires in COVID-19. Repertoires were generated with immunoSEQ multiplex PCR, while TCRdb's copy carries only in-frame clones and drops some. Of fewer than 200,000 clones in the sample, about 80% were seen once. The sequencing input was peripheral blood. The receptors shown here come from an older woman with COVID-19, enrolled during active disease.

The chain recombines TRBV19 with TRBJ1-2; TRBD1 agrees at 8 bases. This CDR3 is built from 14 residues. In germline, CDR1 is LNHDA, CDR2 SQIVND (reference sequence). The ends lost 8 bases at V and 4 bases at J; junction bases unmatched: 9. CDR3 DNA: TGTGCCAGTTCAGGGGGCGCTTCGGGCTATGGCTACACCTTC. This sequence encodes CASSGGASGYGYTF.

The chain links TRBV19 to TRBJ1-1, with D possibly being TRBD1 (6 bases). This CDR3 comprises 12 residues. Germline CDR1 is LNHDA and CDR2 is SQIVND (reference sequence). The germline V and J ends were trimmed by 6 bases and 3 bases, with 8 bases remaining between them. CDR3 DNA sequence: TGTGCCAGTAGGGACAGCTACACTGAAGCTTTCTTT. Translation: CASRDSYTEAFF.

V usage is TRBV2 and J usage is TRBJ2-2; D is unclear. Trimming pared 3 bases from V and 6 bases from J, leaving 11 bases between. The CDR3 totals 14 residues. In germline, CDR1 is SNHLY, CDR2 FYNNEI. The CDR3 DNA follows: TGTGCCAGCAGTGAGATGGTAGCCTCCGGGGAGCTGTTTTTT. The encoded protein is CASSEMVASGELFF.

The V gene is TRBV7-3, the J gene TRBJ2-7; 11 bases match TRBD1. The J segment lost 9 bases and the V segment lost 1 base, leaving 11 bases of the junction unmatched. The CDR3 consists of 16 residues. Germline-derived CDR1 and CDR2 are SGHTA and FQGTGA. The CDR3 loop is CASSLSSRTGGFGQYF. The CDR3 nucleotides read TGTGCCAGCAGCTTAAGCTCGAGGACAGGGGGCTTCGGGCAGTACTTC.

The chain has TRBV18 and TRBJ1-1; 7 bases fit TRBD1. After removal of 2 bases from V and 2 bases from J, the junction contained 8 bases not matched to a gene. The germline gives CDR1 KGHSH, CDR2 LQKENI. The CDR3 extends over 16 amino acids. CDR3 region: CASSPTVNRGNTEAFF. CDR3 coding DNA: TGTGCCAGCTCACCAACGGTTAACAGGGGAAACACTGAAGCTTTCTTT. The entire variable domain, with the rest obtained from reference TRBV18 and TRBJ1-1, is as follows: NAGVMQNPRHLVRRRGQEARLRCSPMKGHSHVYWYRQLPEEGLKFMVYLQKENIIDESGMPKERFSAEFPKEGPSILRIQQVVRGDSAAYFCASSPTVNRGNTEAFFGQGTRLTVV.

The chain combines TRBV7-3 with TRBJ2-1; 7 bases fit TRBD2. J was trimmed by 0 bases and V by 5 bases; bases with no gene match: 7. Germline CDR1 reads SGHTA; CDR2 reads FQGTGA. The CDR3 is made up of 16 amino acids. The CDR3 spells CASSQRGGRSYNEQFF. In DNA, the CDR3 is TGTGCCAGCAGCCAACGGGGAGGGCGCTCCTACAATGAGCAGTTCTTC.

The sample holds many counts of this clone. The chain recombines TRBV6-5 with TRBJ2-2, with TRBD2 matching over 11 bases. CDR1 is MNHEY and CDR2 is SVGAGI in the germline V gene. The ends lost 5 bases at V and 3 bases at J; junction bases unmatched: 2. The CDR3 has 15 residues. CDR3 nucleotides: TGTGCCAGCAGTCAGGGACTAGCGGACACCGGGGAGCTGTTTTTT. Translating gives CASSQGLADTGELFF.

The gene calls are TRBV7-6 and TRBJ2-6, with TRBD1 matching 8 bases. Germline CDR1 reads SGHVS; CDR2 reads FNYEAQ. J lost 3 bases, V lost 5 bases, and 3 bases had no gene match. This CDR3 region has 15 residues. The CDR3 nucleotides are TGTGCCAGCAGCCAGGACAGGGATGGGGCCAACGTCCTGACTTTC. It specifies CASSQDRDGANVLTF.

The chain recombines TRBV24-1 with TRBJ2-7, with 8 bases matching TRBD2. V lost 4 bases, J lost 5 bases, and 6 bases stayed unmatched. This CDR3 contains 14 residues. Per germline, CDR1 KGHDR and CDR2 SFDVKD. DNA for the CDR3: TGTGCCACCAGTGAGCGCGGGGGGACTCACGAGCAGTACTTC. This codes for CATSERGGTHEQYF.

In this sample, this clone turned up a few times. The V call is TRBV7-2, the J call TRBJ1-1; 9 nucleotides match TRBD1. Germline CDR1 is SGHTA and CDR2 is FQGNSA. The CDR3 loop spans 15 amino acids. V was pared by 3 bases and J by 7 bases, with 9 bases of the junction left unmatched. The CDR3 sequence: CASSFNIGQGLEAFF. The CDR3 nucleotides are TGTGCCAGCAGCTTCAATATAGGACAGGGGCTTGAAGCTTTCTTT.

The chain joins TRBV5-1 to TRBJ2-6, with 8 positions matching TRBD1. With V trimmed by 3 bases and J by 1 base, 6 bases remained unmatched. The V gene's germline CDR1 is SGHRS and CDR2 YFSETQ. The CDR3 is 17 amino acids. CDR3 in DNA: TGCGCCAGCAGCTACTACAGGGGGGAATCTGGGGCCAACGTCCTGACTTTC. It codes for CASSYYRGESGANVLTF. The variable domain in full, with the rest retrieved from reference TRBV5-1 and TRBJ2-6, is KAGVTQTPRYLIKTRGQQVTLSCSPISGHRSVSWYQQTPGQGLQFLFEYFSETQRNKGNFPGRFSGRQFSNSRSEMNVSTLELGDSALYLCASSYYRGESGANVLTFGAGSRLTVL.

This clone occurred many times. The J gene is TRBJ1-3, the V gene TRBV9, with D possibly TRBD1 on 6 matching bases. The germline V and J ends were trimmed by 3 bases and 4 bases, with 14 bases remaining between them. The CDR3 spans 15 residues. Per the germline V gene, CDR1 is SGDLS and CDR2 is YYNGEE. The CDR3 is CASSGYGTRGNTIYF. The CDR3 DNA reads TGTGCCAGCAGCGGATACGGGACAAGAGGAAACACCATATATTTT.

For the CDR3, the DNA is TGTGCCAGCAGCCAAGATCCTAGTGCCTACGGCTACAATGAGCAGTTCTTC. Translating it yields CASSQDPSAYGYNEQFF. V and J are TRBV3-1 (or the pseudogene TRBV3-2) and TRBJ2-1; the D is unclear. Germline-derived CDR1 and CDR2 are LGHDT and YNNKEL (reference sequence). The CDR3 extends over 17 amino acids. Deletions cut 0 bases from V and 3 bases from J, with 15 bases between.

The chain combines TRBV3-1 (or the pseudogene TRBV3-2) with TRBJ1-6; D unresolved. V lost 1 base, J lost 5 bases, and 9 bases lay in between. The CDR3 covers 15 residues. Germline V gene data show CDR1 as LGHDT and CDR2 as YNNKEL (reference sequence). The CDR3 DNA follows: TGTGCCAGCAGCCAAGGCCCGAGGGATAATTCACCCCTCCACTTT. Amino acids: CASSQGPRDNSPLHF.

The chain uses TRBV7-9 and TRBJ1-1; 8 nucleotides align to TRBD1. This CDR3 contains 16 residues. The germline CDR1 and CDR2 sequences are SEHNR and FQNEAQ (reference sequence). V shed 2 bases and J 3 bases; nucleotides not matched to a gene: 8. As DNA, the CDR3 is TGTGCCAGCAGCTTAATAGAACTACAGGGGGACACTGAAGCTTTCTTT. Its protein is CASSLIELQGDTEAFF.

CDR3 sequence (DNA): TGCGCCAGCAGCTTGGTTAGCGCGACGAGCTCCTACAATGAGCAGTTCTTC. This sequence encodes CASSLVSATSSYNEQFF. The V call is TRBV5-1, the J call TRBJ2-1; maybe TRBD2 (5 bases). Per the germline V gene, CDR1 is SGHRS and CDR2 is YFSETQ. V lost 0 bases and J 0 bases, leaving 13 bases between the germline ends. This CDR3 is built from 17 residues.

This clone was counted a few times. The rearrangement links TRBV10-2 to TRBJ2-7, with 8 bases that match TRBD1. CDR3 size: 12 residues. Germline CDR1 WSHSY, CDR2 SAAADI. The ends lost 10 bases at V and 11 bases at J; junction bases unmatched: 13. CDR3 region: CATGSGQGEEYV. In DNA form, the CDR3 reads TGCGCCACCGGTTCTGGACAGGGAGAGGAGTACGTC.

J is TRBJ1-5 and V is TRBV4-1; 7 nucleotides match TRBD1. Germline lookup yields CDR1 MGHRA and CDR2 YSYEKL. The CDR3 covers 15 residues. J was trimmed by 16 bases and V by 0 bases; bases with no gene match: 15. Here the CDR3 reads CASSQDRPEWAGGHF. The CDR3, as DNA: TGCGCCAGCAGCCAAGATAGACCGGAGTGGGCAGGGGGACATTTT.

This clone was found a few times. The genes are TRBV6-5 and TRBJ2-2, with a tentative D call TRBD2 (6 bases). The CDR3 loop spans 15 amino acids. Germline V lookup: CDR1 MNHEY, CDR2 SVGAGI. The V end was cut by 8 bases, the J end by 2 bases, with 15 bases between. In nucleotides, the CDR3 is TGTGCCAGCTCCCAGGAGGGGCTAAACACCGGGGAGCTGTTTTTT. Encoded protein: CASSQEGLNTGELFF.

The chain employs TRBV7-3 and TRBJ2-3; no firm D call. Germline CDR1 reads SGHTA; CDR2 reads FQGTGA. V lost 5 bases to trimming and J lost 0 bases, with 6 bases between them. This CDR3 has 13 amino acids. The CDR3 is CASSPPSTDTQYF. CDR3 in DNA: TGTGCCAGCAGCCCTCCTAGCACAGATACGCAGTATTTT.

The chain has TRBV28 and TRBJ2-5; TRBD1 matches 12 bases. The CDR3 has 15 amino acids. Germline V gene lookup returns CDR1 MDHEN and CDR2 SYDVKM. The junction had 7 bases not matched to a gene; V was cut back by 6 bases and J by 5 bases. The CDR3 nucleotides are TGTGCCAGCAGATATGGGACAGGGGGCGGGGAGACCCAGTACTTC. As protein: CASRYGTGGGETQYF.

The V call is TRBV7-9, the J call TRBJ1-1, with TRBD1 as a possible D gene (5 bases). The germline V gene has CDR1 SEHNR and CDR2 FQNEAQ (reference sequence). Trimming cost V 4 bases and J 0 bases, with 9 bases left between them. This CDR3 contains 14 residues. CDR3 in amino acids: CASSSGGVNTEAFF. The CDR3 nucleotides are TGTGCCAGCAGCTCCGGGGGAGTGAACACTGAAGCTTTCTTT.

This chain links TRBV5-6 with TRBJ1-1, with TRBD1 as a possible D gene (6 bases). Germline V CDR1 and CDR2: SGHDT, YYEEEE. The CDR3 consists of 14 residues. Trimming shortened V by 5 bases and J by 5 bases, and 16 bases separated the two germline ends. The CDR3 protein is CASRQYRVWTEAFF. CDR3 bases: TGTGCCAGCAGGCAGTACAGGGTTTGGACTGAAGCTTTCTTT.

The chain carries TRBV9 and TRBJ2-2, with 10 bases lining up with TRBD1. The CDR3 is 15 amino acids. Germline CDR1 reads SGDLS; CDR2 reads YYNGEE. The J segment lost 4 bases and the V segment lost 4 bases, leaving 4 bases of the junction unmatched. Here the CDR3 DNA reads TGTGCCAGCAGCATGGGACAGGGGACCACCGGGGAGCTGTTTTTT. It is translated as CASSMGQGTTGELFF.

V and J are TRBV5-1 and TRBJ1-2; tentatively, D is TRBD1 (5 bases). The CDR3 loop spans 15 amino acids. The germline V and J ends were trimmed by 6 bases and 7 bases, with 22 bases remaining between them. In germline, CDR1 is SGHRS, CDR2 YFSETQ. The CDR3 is CASTDPGLESSGYTF. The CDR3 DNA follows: TGCGCCAGCACTGACCCGGGACTCGAGAGTTCTGGCTACACCTTC.

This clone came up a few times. The CDR3 reads CASSLSRDRETQPQHF. The CDR3 coding sequence is TGTGCCAGCTCACTGTCCCGGGACAGGGAGACACAGCCCCAGCATTTT. This sequence joins TRBV18 and TRBJ1-5, with TRBD1 matching over 9 bases. This CDR3 has 16 amino acids. Looked up from germline, CDR1 is KGHSH and CDR2 is LQKENI. Unmatched junction bases numbered 11, after V lost 4 bases and J lost 7 bases.